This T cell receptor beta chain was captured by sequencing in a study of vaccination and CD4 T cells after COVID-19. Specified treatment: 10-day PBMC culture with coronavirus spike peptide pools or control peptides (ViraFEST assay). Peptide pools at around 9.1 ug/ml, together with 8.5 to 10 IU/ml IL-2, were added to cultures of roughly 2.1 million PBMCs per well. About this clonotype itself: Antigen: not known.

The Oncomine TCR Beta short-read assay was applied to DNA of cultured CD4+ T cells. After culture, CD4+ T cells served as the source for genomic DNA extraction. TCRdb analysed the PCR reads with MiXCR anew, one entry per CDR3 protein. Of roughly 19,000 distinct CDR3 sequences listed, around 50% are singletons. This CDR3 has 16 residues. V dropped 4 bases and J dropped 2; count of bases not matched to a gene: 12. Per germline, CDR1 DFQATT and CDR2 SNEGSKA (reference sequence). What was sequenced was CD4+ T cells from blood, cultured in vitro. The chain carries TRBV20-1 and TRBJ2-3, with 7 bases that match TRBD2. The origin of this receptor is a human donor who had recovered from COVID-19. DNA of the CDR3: TGCAGTGCTAACGCCCAAGCTAGCGGATACACAGATACGCAGTATTTT. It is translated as CSANAQASGYTDTQYF.